The entry below gives a single T cell receptor (beta chain) sequence along with its context. Its recognized antigen is unknown. No base quality values were provided; no much bigger clone lies one nucleotide off. The trim is 7 bases for V and 4 bases for J, with a gap of 17 bases between the germline ends. CDR1 SNHLY and CDR2 FYNNEI were looked up in the germline V gene. CDR3 length: 15 amino acids, cysteine to phenylalanine. Only CDR3 DNA remains: 45 bases, in frame from the first base. The data are from a study of cytomegalovirus exposure and HLA in healthy donors (dated by TCRdb to the late 2010s). Regarding the complete study: An earlier analysis of some 550 of the donors reported about 250 Gb of sequence data and some 120 million unique TCR beta sequences from about 179 million T cells. An early release covering roughly 640 HLA-typed donors comprised approximately 300 gigabases of sequencing data and some 79 million unique TCR sequences. Of the 350 to 450 genotyped donors, roughly 80% fell in the genetic ancestry cluster associated with self-reported Caucasian donors. The study was designed to test whether signatures of past pathogen exposure could be identified by cataloging public T cell receptors. The T cell repertoires of some 700 subjects were profiled by immunosequencing and related to cytomegalovirus serostatus. A separate validation cohort of 100 to 150 different subjects was used in addition to the roughly 640-subject first cohort. To predict cytomegalovirus infection status, the study combined high-throughput TCR immunosequencing, statistical association of individual TCRs with disease status, and machine learning. A later analysis re-examined previously published TCR beta repertoires from around 670 donors and added high-resolution HLA genotyping to investigate patterns of TCR occurrence. Rather than using new phenotypic data, the later analysis identified candidate immune exposures from TCR beta sequences and from how often those sequences occurred across donors. An earlier analysis of a few hundred of the donors applied high-throughput TCR beta sequencing to assess whether each TCR beta V gene segment acted as functional or pseudogenic. Donor age, sex, ethnicity and CMV serostatus were compiled alongside the repertoire data. In a later genetic analysis, genome-wide SNP genotypes for about 55% of the roughly 700 donors were used, and that subset was treated as a discovery cohort. All discovery cohort repertoires had been generated using a single sequencing platform. Class I and class II HLA loci were covered by the typing at four-digit resolution. Typing coverage differed by locus: A, B, C, DRB1 and DQB1 were typed in roughly 620-630 donors, DQA1 in 500 to 550, DPA1 in 600 to 610, and DPB1 in 472. About five DR-DQ haplotypes were handled as single units for association and clustering, since linkage in the cohort was strong. On average, roughly 250,000 unique TCR beta nucleotide sequences were sequenced per donor among 300 to 500 genotyped donors of the cohort, with around 19% of those sequences being non-productive. Broad study findings and their caveats: Most TCR sequences were seen in very few donors, while some public TCRs were found in many individuals. Correlated functional status among segregating V segments might reflect linkage disequilibrium, but an unknown experimental factor could not be ruled out. A cluster of highly shared sequence variants was judged likely to be a technical artifact of the sequencing pipeline. In a later analysis, the rate of TCR association differed among HLA loci, with DRB1 alleles having the most associated TCRs and HLA-C alleles having the fewest. In an earlier analysis of some 540 of the donors, most TCR beta V segments appeared in productive rearrangements about 87% or about 30% of the time, broadly matching IMGT annotations. The cohort was sequenced for TCR beta chains only, and without alpha or paired-chain data the features that could be detected were limited. Compared with equally common non-associated chains, HLA-associated TCR beta chains in a later analysis were more clonally expanded and had lower generation probabilities. Because some donors lacked HLA typing at each locus, the association tests relied only on the typed subset. When HLA alleles, especially DR and DQ, strongly co-occurred, TCR associations were difficult to assign to individual alleles. A few of the identified cytomegalovirus-associated TCR beta chains were confirmed in vitro to be specific for cytomegalovirus antigens. The 87-base-pair reads could not distinguish some IMGT-functional V segments, including TRBV6-2 and TRBV6-3, so those segments were excluded. CMV serostatus was the only immune exposure information available for the cohort. Roughly uniform sequencing depth across donors was assumed in presence/absence analyses, although this assumption may not hold. The authors suggested that the approach could potentially be generalized to other disease states and immunological phenotypes. The earlier analysis of about 600 of the donors excluded some 15 rarely observed V segments, including chromosome 9 orphons, because counts were too low. A further reported finding was that TCR beta sequences accurately predicted the HLA-A and HLA-B alleles for most subjects in the first cohort. In both the original and validation cohorts, the classifier was reported to diagnose cytomegalovirus status with high specificity and sensitivity. Most CMV-associated TCR beta chains appeared to be HLA-restricted in a later analysis, and the HLA associations seemed to be driven largely by CMV exposure. A later genetic analysis associated a missense DCLRE1C variant with V-gene and J-gene trimming of TCR beta chains, and an independent cohort replicated the association. The study gave a list of under 200 TCR beta chains associated with cytomegalovirus. A later genetic analysis reported fewer N-insertions in productive TCRs among donors in an Asian-associated ancestry cluster than the roughly 650-donor mean. Several of the top co-occurrence clusters appeared to be linked to parvovirus B19, influenza, CMV and Epstein-Barr virus, according to a later analysis. In a later analysis, over 15,000 TCR beta sequences were associated with specific HLA alleles at a false discovery rate of 0.05.

In total, 500 to 700 healthy bone marrow donors made up the cohort. At the time of sampling, all cohort members were nominally healthy, though unrecorded immune exposures were likely present. The donor tested CMV seronegative and was one of the 352 seronegative cohort members. A peripheral blood sample was provided by each donor, and peripheral blood mononuclear cells were used for TCR beta sequencing. Genomic DNA extraction from the blood cell samples was performed with the Qiagen DNeasy Blood Extraction Kit. Library prep was done by the immunoSEQ multiplex PCR assay. For the multiplex PCR, a mixture combining 60 forward primers for TCR Vbeta segments and 13 reverse primers for TCR Jbeta segments was used. A multiplex PCR assay on genomic DNA amplified the CDR3 region of rearranged TCR beta genes. The amplified TCR beta libraries were sequenced on the Illumina HiSeq System as 87-base-pair reads. On the authors' methods: A later analysis counted 65 million to 90 million unique TCR beta chains across the 500 to 850 repertoires, and 9.5 million to 11 million of these chains were shared by at least two donors. To remove PCR and sequencing errors, raw reads were error-corrected and collapsed into unique sequences using a nearest-neighbor algorithm that merged closely related sequences. V, D and J gene segments were assigned by aligning CDR3 sequences to IMGT reference sequences. Each retained sequence needed at least a six-nucleotide match to both a V gene segment and a J gene segment. A rearrangement counted as productive if the CDR3 had no stop codons and remained in frame with V and J, and every other rearrangement counted as non-productive. Following IMGT convention, CDR3 was defined as the stretch from the second conserved V-encoded cysteine up to the conserved J-encoded phenylalanine. The earlier analysis of about 570 of the donors excluded any sequence lacking an unambiguous match to a single V gene segment. An earlier analysis of some 610 of the donors called V segments functional above 56.7% productive rearrangements and segregating when the between-donor standard deviation exceeded 5%. A statistical classification framework was built for diagnosing cytomegalovirus status from the catalog of TCR beta chain sequences. In a later analysis, TCR nucleotide sequences were compared against IMGT/GENE-DB human TR gene sequences so that V and J genes could be assigned. In a later analysis, CDR3 sequences and most-parsimonious VDJ recombination scenarios were assigned using the TCRdist pipeline. In a later analysis, each TCR beta chain was defined by its CDR3 amino acid sequence together with its V-gene family, and reads lacking a unique V-gene family were excluded. To address suspected cross-contamination and a sequencing artifact, a later analysis removed some 620 highly shared, low-generation-probability nucleotide sequences. In a later analysis, a clonal expansion index for each public chain was calculated from normalized within-repertoire ranks of inferred template counts. In a later analysis, generation probabilities were computed using a VDJ recombination model fitted to out-of-frame rearrangements, and the results were checked against IGoR. Hypergeometric tests were used in a later analysis to score TCR-TCR, TCR-HLA and TCR-CMV co-occurrence, with a repertoire-size bias correction applied to the TCR pairs. To estimate false discovery rates, a later analysis permuted the HLA or CMV assignments 20 times. In a later analysis, co-occurring TCRs were grouped using DBSCAN, with TCRdist sequence similarity added in when clustering inside HLA-allele-positive subsets. For co-occurrence clustering, repertoires with fewer than 30,000 or more than 120,000 public chains were excluded, along with roughly 5 repertoires with anomalous nucleotide sharing. Held by TCRdb, this immuneACCESS table contains in-frame sequences only and omits some clones. Under half of the omission traces to an unresolved V gene where checked; the cause of the rest is unknown. Clone size and V and J calls were adopted from that table, with D and trimming inferred from the DNA. In all, the sample holds roughly 150,000 clones, and 82% of those were seen once. Clones ranked in the top ten supply less than 3% of the sample.

The clonotype originates from a male donor in good health and CMV-seronegative. The source material was PBMCs. The chain is made from TRBV2 and TRBJ1-5, with the D gene uncertain. The CDR3 corresponds to CASTGRDNLNQPQHF. The DNA is TGTGCCAGCACCGGGAGGGATAACCTAAATCAGCCCCAGCATTTT.